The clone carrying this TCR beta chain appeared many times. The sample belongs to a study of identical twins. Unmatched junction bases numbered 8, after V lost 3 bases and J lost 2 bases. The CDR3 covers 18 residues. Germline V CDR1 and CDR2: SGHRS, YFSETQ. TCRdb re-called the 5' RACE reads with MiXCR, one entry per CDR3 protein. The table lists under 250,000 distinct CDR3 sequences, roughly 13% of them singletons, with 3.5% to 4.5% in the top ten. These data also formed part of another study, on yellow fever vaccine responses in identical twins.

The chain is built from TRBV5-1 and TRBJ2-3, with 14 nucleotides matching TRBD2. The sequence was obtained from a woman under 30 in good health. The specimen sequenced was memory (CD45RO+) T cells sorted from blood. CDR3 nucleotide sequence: TGCGCCAGCAGCTCTTGGACTAGCGGGGGGTCCTTCACAGATACGCAGTATTTT. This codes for CASSSWTSGGSFTDTQYF. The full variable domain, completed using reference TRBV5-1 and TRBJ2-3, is KAGVTQTPRYLIKTRGQQVTLSCSPISGHRSVSWYQQTPGQGLQFLFEYFSETQRNKGNFPGRFSGRQFSNSRSEMNVSTLELGDSALYLCASSSWTSGGSFTDTQYFGPGTRLTVL.